This T cell receptor (beta chain) originates from a study of blood T cell repertoires in COVID-19. Across the study: Sites in the United States, Italy and Spain provided acute and convalescent COVID-19 samples. Sample material is recorded as cDNA or gDNA derived from T cells, B-cell-depleted T cells, or PBMCs.

V gave up 1 base and J gave up 0 bases, with 7 bases separating them. The CDR3 is 15 residues long. The germline V gene has CDR1 SGHNT and CDR2 YYREEE (reference sequence). Generated by immunoSEQ multiplex PCR, the TCRdb table keeps only in-frame clones and is missing some. The sample comprises fewer than 250,000 clones, approximately 85% of which are singletons, and 4% rests with the top ten. The receptor comes from a man aged 50 to 59 with acute or convalescent COVID-19. Sequenced sample: peripheral blood. The V call is TRBV5-4, the J call TRBJ2-2; D might be TRBD1 (5 bases). The CDR3 region has the DNA TGTGCCAGCAGCTTGCCAGGGACGAACACCGGGGAGCTGTTTTTT. It specifies CASSLPGTNTGELFF.